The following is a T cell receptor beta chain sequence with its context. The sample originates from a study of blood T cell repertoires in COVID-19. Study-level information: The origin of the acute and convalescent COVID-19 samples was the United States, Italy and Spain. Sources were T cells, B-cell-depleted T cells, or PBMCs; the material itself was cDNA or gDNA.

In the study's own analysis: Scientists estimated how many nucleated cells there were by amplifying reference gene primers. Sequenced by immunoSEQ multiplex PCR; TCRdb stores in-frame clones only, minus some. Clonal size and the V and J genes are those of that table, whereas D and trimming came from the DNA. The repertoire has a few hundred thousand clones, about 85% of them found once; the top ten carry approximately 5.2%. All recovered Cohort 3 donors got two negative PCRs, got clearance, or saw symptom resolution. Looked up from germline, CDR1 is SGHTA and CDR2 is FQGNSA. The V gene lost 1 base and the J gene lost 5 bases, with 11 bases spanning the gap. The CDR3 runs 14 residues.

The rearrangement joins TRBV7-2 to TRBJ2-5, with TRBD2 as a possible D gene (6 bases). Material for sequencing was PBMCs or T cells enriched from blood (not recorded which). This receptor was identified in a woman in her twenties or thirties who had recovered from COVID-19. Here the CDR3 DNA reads TGTGCCAGCAGCTTAGGTACGGGGGTTGAGACCCAGTACTTC. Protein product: CASSLGTGVETQYF.